This entry lists 14 T cell receptor beta chains sequenced from one sample in a study of human T cells and chemical hapten exposure (dated by TCRdb to about 2021). The library was prepared using RACE. The data were produced on a NextSeq 500. TCRdb reran the public reads through fastp at Q25 and MiXCR, keeping productive beta chains. Under each unique CDR3 protein, matching rows form one entry showing the most common genes and DNA. The sample table contains about 180,000 distinct CDR3 sequences; only one count was recorded for 25% to 30% of them. Approximately 3% of the sample is held by the ten biggest clonotypes. The sample's time point label is to be understood as: pre-sensitization, week 0. This specimen's treatment or condition label, per the study, means: therapeutic diphenylcyclopropenone sensitization with weekly scalp DPC. Sequencing was performed on whole blood, taken in connection with sensitization to the hapten diphenylcyclopropenone (DPC). All receptors derive from a woman in her twenties or thirties with alopecia areata. Some clones in this sample may be carry-over from other donors' samples.

V gene TRBV10-3 combines with J gene TRBJ2-7; 8 bases line up with TRBD1. CDR1 and CDR2 from the germline V gene are ENHRY and SYGVKD. The CDR3 length is 14 residues. J lost 5 bases, V lost 6 bases, and 9 bases had no gene match. The CDR3 spells CAISPRQGSNEQYF. As DNA, the CDR3 is TGTGCCATCAGCCCCAGACAGGGGTCCAACGAGCAGTACTTC.

This clonotype was seen ten or more times. The CDR3: CASSLSELGGPLHF. The CDR3, as DNA: TGTGCCAGCAGCTTATCGGAGCTTGGGGGACCCCTCCACTTT. This chain joins TRBV7-9 and TRBJ1-6, with D tentatively TRBD1 (5 bases). Germline CDR1 is SEHNR and CDR2 is FQNEAQ (reference sequence). The V end lost 2 bases, the J end lost 12 bases, and 14 bases lay between the germline ends. The CDR3 is 14 residues long.

The chain recombines TRBV20-1 with TRBJ2-5, with TRBD1 matching over 11 bases. The CDR3 runs to 16 residues. V was pared by 0 bases and J by 4 bases, with 7 bases of the junction left unmatched. Per germline, CDR1 DFQATT and CDR2 SNEGSKA (reference sequence). Here the CDR3 DNA reads TGCAGTGCTAGAGATCAACTGGGACAGGGGGTAGAGACCCAGTACTTC. This gives the protein CSARDQLGQGVETQYF.

The chain uses TRBV5-1 and TRBJ2-2; no clear D gene. The CDR3 spans 13 residues. Looked up from germline, CDR1 is SGHRS and CDR2 is YFSETQ. V was pared by 4 bases and J by 2 bases, with 6 bases between. In nucleotides, the CDR3 is TGCGCCAGCAGCGCCCTAAACACCGGGGAGCTGTTTTTT. Protein product: CASSALNTGELFF.

A few counts support this clonotype. The chain is built from TRBV7-2 and TRBJ1-1; the D is unclear. This CDR3 has 15 amino acids. Germline V gene sequence: CDR1 SGHTA, CDR2 FQGNSA. Trimming took off 1 base at V and 3 bases at J, with 12 bases between the two ends. CDR3 in DNA: TGTGCCAGCAGCTTAGGTCCACCGGGATACACTGAAGCTTTCTTT. This encodes CASSLGPPGYTEAFF.

This sequence joins TRBV20-1 and TRBJ2-7; D remains unclear. This CDR3 is built from 12 residues. Trimming took off 6 bases at V and 0 bases at J, with 9 bases between the two ends. Germline V gene data show CDR1 as DFQATT and CDR2 as SNEGSKA (reference sequence). CDR3 nucleotides: TGCAGTGCAGAAGACAACTCCTACGAGCAGTACTTC. Encoded protein: CSAEDNSYEQYF.

This chain uses TRBV10-3 with TRBJ2-2; the match to TRBD2 covers 14 bases. V was clipped by 6 bases and J by 6 bases; unmatched bases: 3. CDR3 length: 15 amino acids. Per the germline V gene, CDR1 is ENHRY and CDR2 is SYGVKD. Written as DNA, the CDR3 is TGTGCCATCAGCGGGACTAGCGGGAGCGCCGGGGAGCTGTTTTTT. Protein product: CAISGTSGSAGELFF.

The chain joins TRBV19 to TRBJ1-2; 7 bases agree with TRBD1. The CDR3 sequence is 18 residues long. CDR1 is LNHDA, CDR2 SQIVND, per germline (reference sequence). V shed 8 bases and J 4 bases; nucleotides not matched to a gene: 22. The CDR3 sequence is CASSRWGTANSGGYGYTF. CDR3 in DNA: TGTGCCAGTTCCCGATGGGGGACAGCCAATTCAGGGGGCTATGGCTACACCTTC.

The rearrangement links TRBV9 to TRBJ2-5; D is ambiguous. Germline CDR1 is SGDLS and CDR2 is YYNGEE. This CDR3 is built from 14 residues. V dropped 3 bases and J dropped 4 bases, with 13 bases sitting between them. CDR3 in DNA: TGTGCCAGCAGCGGCCCTTCTTTAGGAGAGACCCAGTACTTC. It specifies CASSGPSLGETQYF.

The CDR3 DNA is TGTGCCAGCAGGTGGGGTTACAATGAGCAGTTCTTC. This translates into CASRWGYNEQFF. This chain joins TRBV5-6 and TRBJ2-1, with D unresolved. V was cut by 5 bases and J by 4 bases, with 7 bases left in between. Per germline, CDR1 SGHDT and CDR2 YYEEEE. This CDR3 has 12 amino acids.

This clonotype was recorded a few times. This chain links TRBV10-3 with TRBJ2-3; D may correspond to TRBD1 or TRBD2 (6 bases each). CDR3 length: 14 amino acids. Germline CDR1 reads ENHRY; CDR2 reads SYGVKD. Trimming removed 2 bases from V and 3 bases from J, with 9 bases in between. The CDR3 region is CAISERGATDTQYF. CDR3 DNA: TGTGCCATCAGTGAGAGGGGGGCGACAGATACGCAGTATTTT.

V usage is TRBV7-2 and J usage is TRBJ1-2; D is possibly TRBD1 (5 bases). CDR1 and CDR2 from the germline V gene are SGHTA and FQGNSA. The CDR3 is 16 residues long. Trimming pared 3 bases from V and 2 bases from J, leaving 16 bases between. CDR3 loop: CASSFEGRGLNYGYTF. Written as DNA, the CDR3 is TGTGCCAGCAGCTTTGAAGGGAGGGGCCTGAACTATGGCTACACCTTC.

V usage is TRBV7-2 and J usage is TRBJ2-7, with TRBD2 matching over 12 bases. J lost 12 bases, V lost 5 bases, and 11 bases had no gene match. This CDR3 has 14 residues. Germline loops: CDR1 SGHTA, CDR2 FQGNSA. CDR3 residues: CASSIGLAGLRTYF. Here the CDR3 DNA reads TGTGCCAGCAGCATTGGACTAGCGGGACTCCGGACGTACTTC.

The gene calls are TRBV6-2 or TRBV6-3 and TRBJ2-5; perhaps TRBD2 as D (6 bases). V was clipped by 5 bases and J by 1 base, with 14 bases between them. CDR1 MNHEY and CDR2 SVGEGT come from the germline V gene. This CDR3 has 15 amino acids. This CDR3 is CASSLWGLSQETQYF. CDR3 bases: TGTGCCAGCAGTCTATGGGGACTCAGCCAAGAGACCCAGTACTTC.